A few counts support the clone carrying this T cell receptor (beta chain). Each CDR3 protein is one row after TCRdb ran MiXCR on the RT-PCR reads. Altogether almost 700,000 distinct CDR3 sequences are present, 13% to 15% being singletons, with the ten largest covering 3% to 4.5%. This CDR3 is built from 17 residues. Trimming removed 4 bases from V and 3 bases from J, with 21 bases in between. In germline, CDR1 is SGHVS, CDR2 FNYEAQ. The receptor's source is a female donor in good health, serving as a healthy control. The chain couples TRBV7-6 to TRBJ1-1; D is possibly TRBD1 (5 bases). The sequencing input was memory CD4+ T cells from blood. CDR3 bases: TGTGCCAGCAGCTCACCCAGTGACAGCGGAGGGGACACTGAAGCTTTCTTT. The encoded protein is CASSSPSDSGGDTEAFF.